This T cell receptor (beta chain) was recovered during a study of circulating and synovial CD4+ cells in juvenile arthritis. Study outcomes and limitations: These blood cells shared more CDR3 sequences with synovium than bulk blood.

Note on this clone: Its antigen is unknown. At one end the junction does not follow the germline gene, possibly because of a read error. This same CDR3 is encoded by further DNA sequences in the sample.

Per the germline V gene, CDR1 is GTSNPN and CDR2 is SVGIG (reference sequence). CDR3 size: 15 residues. Generated by immunoSEQ multiplex PCR, the TCRdb table keeps only in-frame clones and is missing some. The repertoire consists of some 35,000 clones, with roughly 95% occurring once and the leading ten covering roughly 0.2%. The sequence came from a human donor with juvenile idiopathic arthritis. This chain links TRBV30 with TRBJ1-6, with TRBD1 as a possible D gene (6 bases). Sequencing was performed on CD4+ T cells from blood. The CDR3 protein is CAWSARGWSNSPLHF. In DNA form, the CDR3 reads TGTGCCTGGAGCGCCAGGGGTTGGAGCAATTCCCCCCTCCACTTT.